This TCR beta chain was recovered during a study of CD8+ T cells in alopecia areata. The CDR3 has 18 amino acids. Germline CDR1 LNHNV, CDR2 YYDKDF (reference sequence). Trimming cost V 0 bases and J 6 bases; bases outside gene matches: 6. Extracted RNA was reverse transcribed into cDNA, the sequencing template. The assay was immunoSEQ multiplex PCR, and TCRdb's table has in-frame clones only and misses some. The sample shows 150,000 to 200,000 clones, 50% to 70% of them seen only once. Treatment defined: oral pan-JAK inhibitor, 5-10 mg twice daily. Peripheral blood and lesional scalp punch biopsies were taken from alopecia areata patients.

The chain couples TRBV15 to TRBJ2-1, with 15 bases identical to TRBD2. This receptor was taken from a human donor with alopecia areata. The sequencing here drew on CD4+ T cells sorted from blood, taken around week 50, from a patient treated with tofacitinib. The DNA for the CDR3 is TGTGCCACCAGCAGAGACCGGACTAGCGGGGGGGGAATCAATGAGCAGTTCTTC. This gives the protein CATSRDRTSGGGINEQFF.